This T cell receptor (beta chain) emerged from a study of spatial heterogeneity in lung cancer. The wider study: The authors sequenced available follow-up PBMC samples, taken a median of about 24 months after resection. More beta-chain than alpha-chain sequences were consistently detected.

Findings and caveats of the study: Resection saw ubiquitous expanded tumor TCRs appear in blood more than follow-up did.

This CDR3 has 13 residues. Germline V gene sequence: CDR1 DFQATT, CDR2 SNEGSKA (reference sequence). V was trimmed by 6 bases and J by 0 bases, leaving 9 bases between them. MiXCR, run by TCRdb on the 5' RACE reads, gives a single entry per CDR3 protein. The table includes 49,000 or so distinct CDR3 sequences, roughly 10% detected once. Concerning this clonotype itself: Its antigen is unidentified.

As to time point: blood at routine non-recurrence follow-up after resection. The chain combines TRBV20-1 with TRBJ1-5, with D unclear. The receptor comes from a male donor with early-stage non-small cell lung cancer. The sequenced sample was PBMCs, obtained at follow-up. CDR3 DNA: TGCAGTGCCCCGGACGGTAGCAATCAGCCCCAGCATTTT. Protein sequence: CSAPDGSNQPQHF.